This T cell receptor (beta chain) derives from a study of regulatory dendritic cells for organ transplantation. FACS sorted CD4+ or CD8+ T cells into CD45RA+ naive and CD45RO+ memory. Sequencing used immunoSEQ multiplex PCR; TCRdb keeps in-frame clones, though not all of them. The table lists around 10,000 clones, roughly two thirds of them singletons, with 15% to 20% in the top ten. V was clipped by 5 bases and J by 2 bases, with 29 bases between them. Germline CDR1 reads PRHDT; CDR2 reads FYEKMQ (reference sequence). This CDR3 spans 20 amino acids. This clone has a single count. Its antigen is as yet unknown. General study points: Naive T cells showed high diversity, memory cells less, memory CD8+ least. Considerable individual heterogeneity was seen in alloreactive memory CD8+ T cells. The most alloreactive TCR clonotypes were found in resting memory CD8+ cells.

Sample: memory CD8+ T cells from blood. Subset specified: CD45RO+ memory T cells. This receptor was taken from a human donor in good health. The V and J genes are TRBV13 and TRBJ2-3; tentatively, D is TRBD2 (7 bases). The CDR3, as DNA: TGTGCCAGCAGCCCCCTTGGGGGGGCGGTCGGCAGGGGCTACACAGATACGCAGTATTTT. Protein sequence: CASSPLGGAVGRGYTDTQYF.